This T cell receptor (beta chain) was recorded in a study of blood T cell repertoires in COVID-19. Study context: Italy, Spain and the United States were the sources of the convalescent and acute COVID-19 samples. From T cells, B-cell-depleted T cells, or PBMCs came the material, which was cDNA or gDNA.

This CDR3 has 12 residues. V was trimmed by 2 bases and J by 7 bases, leaving 9 bases between them. Germline CDR1 reads SGHTS; CDR2 reads YDEGEE. In the authors' methods: From reference gene primer amplification, estimates of nucleated cell counts were derived. Data came from immunoSEQ multiplex PCR; TCRdb stores just in-frame clones and leaves some out. The D gene and trimming were derived from the DNA, and the V and J assignments and clone size from that table. The repertoire includes roughly 700,000 clones, about 87% of them detected once, and 0.2% to 0.3% sits in the top ten. This receptor was obtained from a woman under 30 with acute or convalescent COVID-19. Specimen: peripheral blood. The chain joins TRBV5-8 to TRBJ1-2, with no clear D. CDR3 nucleotides: TGTGCCAGCAGCTTCTTAACGGTTGGCTACACCTTC. It codes for CASSFLTVGYTF.